This T cell receptor beta chain appears in the sequencing data of a study of cytomegalovirus exposure and HLA in healthy donors. At the level of the study: HLA-typed donors contributed approximately 86 million unique TCRs, which were held in an early data release.

Those who donated were healthy bone marrow donors. Germline V gene data show CDR1 as MDHEN and CDR2 as SYDVKM. The CDR3 contains 14 residues. Trimming stripped 6 bases from V and 2 bases from J, with 14 bases between. Study observations and caveats: Earlier results showed most TCR beta V segments being productive about 90% or about 30% of the time.

It was with 60 Vbeta and 13 Jbeta primers that the PCR ran. In the source study's methods: Later work found 74 million or so unique TCR beta chains, with about 10 million shared. The data were produced by immunoSEQ multiplex PCR, yet TCRdb's version contains in-frame clones alone and is incomplete. That table is the source of V, J and clone size, and D and trimming were worked out from the DNA. The sample records 130,000 or so clones, roughly three quarters being singletons. As to this clone: What it binds is not known.

The source is a man younger than 40 in good health and CMV-seronegative. The gene calls are TRBV28 and TRBJ2-7; tentative D call: TRBD1 (6 bases). The source material was PBMCs. CDR3 sequence: CASRTQWTAYEQYF. CDR3 sequence (DNA): TGTGCCAGCAGAACACAGTGGACAGCCTACGAGCAGTACTTC. Full variable domain (rest looked up from reference TRBV28 and TRBJ2-7): DVKVTQSSRYLVKRTGEKVFLECVQDMDHENMFWYRQDPGLGLRLIYFSYDVKMKEKGDIPEGYSVSREKKERFSLILESASTNQTSMYLCASRTQWTAYEQYFGPGTRLTVT.